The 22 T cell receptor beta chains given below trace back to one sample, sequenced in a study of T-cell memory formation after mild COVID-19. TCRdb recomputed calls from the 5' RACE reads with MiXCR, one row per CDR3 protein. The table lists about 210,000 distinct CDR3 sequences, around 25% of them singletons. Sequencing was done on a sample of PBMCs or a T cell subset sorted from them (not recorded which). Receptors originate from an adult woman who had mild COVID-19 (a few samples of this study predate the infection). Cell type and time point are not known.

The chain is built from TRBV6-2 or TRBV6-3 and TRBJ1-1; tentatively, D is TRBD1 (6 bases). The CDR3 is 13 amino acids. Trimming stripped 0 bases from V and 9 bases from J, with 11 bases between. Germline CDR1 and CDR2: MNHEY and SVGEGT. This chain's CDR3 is CASSYSKRGQAFF. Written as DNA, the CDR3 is TGTGCCAGCAGTTACTCGAAACGGGGGCAAGCTTTCTTT.

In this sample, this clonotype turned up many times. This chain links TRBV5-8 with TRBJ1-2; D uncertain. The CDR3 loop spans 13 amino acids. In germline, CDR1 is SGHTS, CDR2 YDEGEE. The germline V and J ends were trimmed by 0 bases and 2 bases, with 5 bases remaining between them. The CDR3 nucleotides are TGTGCCAGCAGCTTGGAAAGGAACTATGGCTACACCTTC. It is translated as CASSLERNYGYTF.

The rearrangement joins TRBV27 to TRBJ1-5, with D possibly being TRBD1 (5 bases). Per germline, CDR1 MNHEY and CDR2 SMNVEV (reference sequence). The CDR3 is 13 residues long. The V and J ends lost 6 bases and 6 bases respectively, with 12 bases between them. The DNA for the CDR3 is TGTGCCAGCAGCCCCGACAGATTTCAGCCCCAGCATTTT. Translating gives CASSPDRFQPQHF.

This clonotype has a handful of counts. CDR3 nucleotide sequence: TGTGCCTGGAGTGTAATGGGCAATCAGCCCCAGCATTTT. Its protein product is CAWSVMGNQPQHF. The genes are TRBV30 and TRBJ1-5; D unclear. Germline V gives CDR1 GTSNPN, CDR2 SVGIG (reference sequence). CDR3 size: 13 residues. Trimming cost V 0 bases and J 2 bases, with 5 bases left between them.

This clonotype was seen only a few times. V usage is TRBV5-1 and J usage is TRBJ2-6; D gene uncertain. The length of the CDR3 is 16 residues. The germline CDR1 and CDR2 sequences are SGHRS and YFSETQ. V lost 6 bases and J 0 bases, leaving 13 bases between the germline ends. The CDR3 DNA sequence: TGCGCCAGCAACCTCCGATGGTTCTCTGGGGCCAACGTCCTGACTTTC. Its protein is CASNLRWFSGANVLTF.

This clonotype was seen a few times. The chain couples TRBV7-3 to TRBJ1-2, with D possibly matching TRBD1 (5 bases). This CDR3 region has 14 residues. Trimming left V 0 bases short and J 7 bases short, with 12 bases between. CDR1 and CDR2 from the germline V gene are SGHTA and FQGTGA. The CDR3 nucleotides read TGTGCCAGCAGCTTAACGTGGCAGGGCTCTGGCTACACCTTC. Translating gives CASSLTWQGSGYTF.

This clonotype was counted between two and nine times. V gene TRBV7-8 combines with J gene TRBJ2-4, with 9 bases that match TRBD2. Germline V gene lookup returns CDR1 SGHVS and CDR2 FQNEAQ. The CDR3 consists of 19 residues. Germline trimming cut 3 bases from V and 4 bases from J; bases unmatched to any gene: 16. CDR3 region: CASSFGVAGVSSKKNIQYF. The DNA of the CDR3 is TGTGCCAGCAGCTTCGGGGTAGCGGGGGTAAGCTCCAAAAAAAACATTCAGTACTTC.

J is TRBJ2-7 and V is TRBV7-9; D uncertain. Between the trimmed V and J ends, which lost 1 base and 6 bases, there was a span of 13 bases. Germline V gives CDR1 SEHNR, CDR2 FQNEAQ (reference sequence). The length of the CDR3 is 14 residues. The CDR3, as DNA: TGTGCCAGCAGCTTAGGCTCGTCTCCACGCGAGCAGTACTTC. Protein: CASSLGSSPREQYF.

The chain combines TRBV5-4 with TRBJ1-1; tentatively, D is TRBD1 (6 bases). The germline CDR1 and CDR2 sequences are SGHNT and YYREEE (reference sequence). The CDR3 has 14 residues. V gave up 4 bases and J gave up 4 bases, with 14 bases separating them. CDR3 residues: CASSLGHASTEAFF. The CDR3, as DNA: TGTGCCAGCAGCCTGGGACACGCAAGCACTGAAGCTTTCTTT.

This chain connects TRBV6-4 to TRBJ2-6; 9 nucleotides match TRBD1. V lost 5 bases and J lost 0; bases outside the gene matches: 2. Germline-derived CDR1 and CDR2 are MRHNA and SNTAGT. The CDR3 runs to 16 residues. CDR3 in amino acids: CASSPTGGSGANVLTF. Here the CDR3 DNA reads TGTGCCAGCAGTCCGACAGGGGGCTCTGGGGCCAACGTCCTGACTTTC.

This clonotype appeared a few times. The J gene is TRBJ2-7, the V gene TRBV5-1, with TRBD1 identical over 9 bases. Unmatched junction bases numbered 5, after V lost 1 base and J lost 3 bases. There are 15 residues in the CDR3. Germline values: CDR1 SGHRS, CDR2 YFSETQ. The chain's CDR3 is CASSLLPTGGYEQYF. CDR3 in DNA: TGCGCCAGCAGCTTGCTTCCGACAGGGGGCTACGAGCAGTACTTC.

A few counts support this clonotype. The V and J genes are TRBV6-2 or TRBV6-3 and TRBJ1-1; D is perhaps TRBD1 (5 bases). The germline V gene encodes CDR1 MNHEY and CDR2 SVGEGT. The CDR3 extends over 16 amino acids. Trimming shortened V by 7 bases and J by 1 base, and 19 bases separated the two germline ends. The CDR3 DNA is TGTGCCAGCACCTCTATCCGGGACGTAAAGAACACTGAAGCTTTCTTT. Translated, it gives CASTSIRDVKNTEAFF.

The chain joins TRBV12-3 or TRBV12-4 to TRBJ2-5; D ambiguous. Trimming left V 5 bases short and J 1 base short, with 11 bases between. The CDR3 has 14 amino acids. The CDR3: CASSPAVTQETQYF. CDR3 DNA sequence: TGTGCCAGCAGTCCCGCGGTGACCCAAGAGACCCAGTACTTC.

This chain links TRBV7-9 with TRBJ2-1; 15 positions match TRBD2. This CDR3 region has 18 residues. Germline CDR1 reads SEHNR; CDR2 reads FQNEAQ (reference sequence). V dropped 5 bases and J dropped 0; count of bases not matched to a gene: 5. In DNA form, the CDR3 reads TGTGCCAGCAGCCCTCGGACTAGCGGGAGGGCCTCCTACAATGAGCAGTTCTTC. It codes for CASSPRTSGRASYNEQFF.

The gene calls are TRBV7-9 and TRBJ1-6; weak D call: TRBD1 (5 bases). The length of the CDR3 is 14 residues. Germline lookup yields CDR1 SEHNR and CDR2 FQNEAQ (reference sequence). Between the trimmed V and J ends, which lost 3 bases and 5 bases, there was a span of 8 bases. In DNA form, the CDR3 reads TGTGCCAGCAGCTTGGGAGGGGATAATTCACCCCTCCACTTT. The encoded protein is CASSLGGDNSPLHF.

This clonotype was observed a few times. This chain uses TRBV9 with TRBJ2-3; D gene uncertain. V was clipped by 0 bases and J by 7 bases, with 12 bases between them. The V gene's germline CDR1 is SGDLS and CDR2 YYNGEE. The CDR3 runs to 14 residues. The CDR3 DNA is TGTGCCAGCAGCGTAGGTAACAGCAAGAATACGCAGTATTTT. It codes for CASSVGNSKNTQYF.

The CDR3 loop is CASSLTFDTGELFF. The CDR3 DNA reads as TGTGCCAGCAGTCTCACCTTCGACACCGGGGAGCTGTTTTTT. V is TRBV27 and J is TRBJ2-2, with unresolved D. The CDR3 has 14 amino acids. V lost 5 bases to trimming and J lost 3 bases, with 10 bases between them. Germline assignment: CDR1 MNHEY and CDR2 SMNVEV (reference sequence).

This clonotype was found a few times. CDR3 in amino acids: CASSPSVTGSVEQYF. CDR3 sequence (DNA): TGTGCCAGCTCACCTTCTGTAACTGGCAGCGTCGAGCAGTACTTC. The gene calls are TRBV18 and TRBJ2-7; no clear D gene. Germline V gene sequence: CDR1 KGHSH, CDR2 LQKENI. Trimming left V 3 bases short and J 6 bases short, with 18 bases between. The CDR3 contains 15 residues.

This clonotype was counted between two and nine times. The DNA of the CDR3 is TGCGCCAGCAGCACCGGAGTCCCGGGGAACAATGAGCAGTTCTTC. Residues: CASSTGVPGNNEQFF. This chain uses TRBV5-1 with TRBJ2-1, with D perhaps matching TRBD2 (5 bases). Germline CDR1 is SGHRS and CDR2 is YFSETQ. The CDR3 contains 15 residues. Trimming removed 4 bases from V and 5 bases from J, with 16 bases in between.

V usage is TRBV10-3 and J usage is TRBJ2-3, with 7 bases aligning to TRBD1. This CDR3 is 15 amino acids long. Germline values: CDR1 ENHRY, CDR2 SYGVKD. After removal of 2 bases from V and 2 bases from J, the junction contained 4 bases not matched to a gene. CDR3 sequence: CAISEPGTDTDTQYF. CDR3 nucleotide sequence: TGTGCCATCAGTGAGCCCGGGACAGACACAGATACGCAGTATTTT.

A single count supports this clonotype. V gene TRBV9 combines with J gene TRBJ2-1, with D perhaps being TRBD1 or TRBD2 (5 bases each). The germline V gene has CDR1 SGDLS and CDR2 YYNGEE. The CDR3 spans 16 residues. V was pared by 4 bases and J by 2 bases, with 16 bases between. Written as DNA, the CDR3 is TGTGCCAGCAGCTCCCACGCAAGGGGACCCTACAATGAGCAGTTCTTC. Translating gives CASSSHARGPYNEQFF.

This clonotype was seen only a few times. The CDR3 region has the DNA TGTGCCAGCAGCGCCCCAGGGGCAAATGAGCAGTTCTTC. Amino acids: CASSAPGANEQFF. J is TRBJ2-1 and V is TRBV6-5; D may be TRBD1 (6 bases). This CDR3 is 13 amino acids long. Trimming removed 6 bases from V and 7 bases from J, with 13 bases in between. Germline values: CDR1 MNHEY, CDR2 SVGAGI.